The 30 T cell receptor beta chains below all came from one sample that was sequenced in a study of blood T cells in healthy people across ages. PCR was performed a second time for about 7 to 12 cycles using a sample-barcoded 5' primer and a J-beta primer mix. MiXCR was run by TCRdb on the 5' RACE reads, yielding one entry per CDR3 protein. Among around 1,700,000 distinct CDR3 sequences listed, roughly 28% were seen once. The sample was blood. These TCRs come from a woman in her 30s in good health.

This clonotype appeared many times. The chain uses TRBV7-6 and TRBJ2-7; the D gene is possibly TRBD2 (6 bases). CDR1 SGHVS and CDR2 FNYEAQ come from the germline V gene. This CDR3 contains 15 residues. V lost 5 bases, J lost 3 bases, and 17 bases lay in between. The DNA for the CDR3 is TGTGCCAGCAGCCCCGATTTGGGGGGAAGCTACGAGCAGTACTTC. It codes for CASSPDLGGSYEQYF. The entire variable domain, with the rest obtained from reference TRBV7-6 and TRBJ2-7, is as follows: GAGVSQSPRYKVTKRGQDVALRCDPISGHVSLYWYRQALGQGPEFLTYFNYEAQQDKSGLPNDRFSAERPEGSISTLTIQRTEQRDSAMYRCASSPDLGGSYEQYFGPGTRLTVT.

This chain joins TRBV12-3 or TRBV12-4 and TRBJ2-3, with 10 positions matching TRBD2. CDR3 length equals 15 residues. V lost 6 bases and J lost 7; bases outside the gene matches: 10. The CDR3 sequence is CASRSSGGAGHTQYF. The CDR3 nucleotides are TGTGCCAGCAGGTCCAGCGGGGGGGCCGGGCATACGCAGTATTTT.

This clonotype occurred many times. The chain carries TRBV4-1 and TRBJ2-1, with TRBD2 matching over 11 bases. This CDR3 has 15 residues. The germline V gene has CDR1 MGHRA and CDR2 YSYEKL. The ends lost 4 bases at V and 6 bases at J; junction bases unmatched: 5. CDR3 protein: CASSRASGGTNEQFF. CDR3 nucleotide sequence: TGCGCCAGCAGCCGGGCTAGCGGGGGGACCAATGAGCAGTTCTTC.

In the case of this clonotype: A read error may be the cause here, since a much bigger clone is one base away. The V and J genes are TRBV7-2 and TRBJ2-1; 7 bases align to TRBD1. J gave up 8 bases and V 4 bases, and 8 bases lay outside the gene matches. The CDR3 has 14 amino acids. The germline gives CDR1 SGHTA, CDR2 FQGNSA. In DNA, the CDR3 is TGTGCCAGCAGCTCGTGGGACAGAGACGATGAGCAGTTCTTC. This gives the protein CASSSWDRDDEQFF.

This clonotype has only a few counts. This sequence joins TRBV4-3 and TRBJ1-1; D gene unclear. Trimming left V 0 bases short and J 4 bases short, with 9 bases between. The CDR3 extends over 14 amino acids. CDR1 and CDR2 from the germline V gene are LGHNA and YSLEER. CDR3 in amino acids: CASSQDRVVTEAFF. The CDR3 nucleotides are TGCGCCAGCAGCCAAGATCGGGTCGTCACTGAAGCTTTCTTT.

The rearrangement links TRBV29-1 to TRBJ2-7; D might be TRBD2 (5 bases). Germline CDR1 SQVTM, CDR2 ANQGSEA. CDR3 length: 14 residues. V was pared by 5 bases and J by 1 base, with 15 bases between. The CDR3 DNA reads as TGCAGCGTTTTTGGGGAGCATGAATCCTACGAGCAGTACTTC. Translation gives CSVFGEHESYEQYF.

About this clonotype itself: Given a much more abundant clone one base away, this may be a read error. The chain has TRBV13 and TRBJ2-6, with D unresolved. This CDR3 comprises 15 residues. Germline CDR1 and CDR2: PRHDT and FYEKMQ (reference sequence). CDR3 residues: CTSSPLYSGANVLTF. The DNA of the CDR3 is TGTACCAGCAGCCCACTGTACTCTGGGGCCAACGTCCTGACTTTC.

This chain joins TRBV28 and TRBJ1-4, with D tentatively TRBD1 (5 bases). The CDR3 runs 16 residues. CDR1 is MDHEN, CDR2 SYDVKM, per germline. The germline V and J ends were trimmed by 5 bases and 5 bases, with 18 bases remaining between them. CDR3 bases: TGTGCCAGCAGTCCTACGCCAGGTCGGGGCAATGAAAAACTGTTTTTT. It yields the protein CASSPTPGRGNEKLFF.

The V gene is TRBV24-1, the J gene TRBJ2-3, with 10 bases identical to TRBD1. The V gene end was trimmed by 4 bases and the J gene end by 4 bases; junction bases not matched to a gene: 4. The CDR3 has 15 residues. Germline CDR1 reads KGHDR; CDR2 reads SFDVKD. The CDR3 sequence: CATSDAGQGPDTQYF. CDR3 DNA: TGTGCCACCAGTGACGCGGGACAGGGGCCAGATACGCAGTATTTT.

V and J are TRBV25-1 and TRBJ1-4; no reliable D call. V lost 3 bases to trimming and J lost 8 bases, with 19 bases between them. Germline values: CDR1 MGHDK, CDR2 SYGVNS. This CDR3 contains 16 residues. CDR3 DNA: TGTGCCAGCAGTGATAAAAGGCCAGAGGTAGGAGAAAAACTGTTTTTT. Translation gives CASSDKRPEVGEKLFF.

The sample holds a few counts of this clonotype. At one end the junction does not follow the germline gene, possibly because of a read error. V gene TRBV5-6 combines with J gene TRBJ2-5; possibly TRBD2 for D (5 bases). The CDR3 runs 15 residues. The V gene's germline CDR1 is SGHDT and CDR2 YYEEEE. CDR3 nucleotide sequence: TGTGCCACCAGCACCCCGTCCGGGGTGGTCGAGACCCAGTACTTC. Translation: CATSTPSGVVETQYF.

This chain joins TRBV2 and TRBJ1-2; TRBD1 is a possible D gene (6 bases). V shed 8 bases and J shed 4 bases, with 14 bases lying between them. Germline assignment: CDR1 SNHLY and CDR2 FYNNEI. The length of the CDR3 is 13 residues. The CDR3 protein is CASWAGGAYGYTF. CDR3 bases: TGTGCCAGCTGGGCCGGGGGGGCCTATGGCTACACCTTC.

This clonotype was seen ten or more times. This sequence joins TRBV7-3 and TRBJ2-4; TRBD2 matches at 8 bases. Germline V gives CDR1 SGHTA, CDR2 FQGTGA. V dropped 0 bases and J dropped 8; count of bases not matched to a gene: 9. This CDR3 has 16 amino acids. Here the CDR3 DNA reads TGTGCCAGCAGCTTAACGCCCCGGGGGGGCCGGGACATTCAGTACTTC. Its protein product is CASSLTPRGGRDIQYF. The whole variable domain, remainder taken from reference TRBV7-3 and TRBJ2-4, is GAGVSQTPSNKVTEKGKYVELRCDPISGHTALYWYRQSLGQGPEFLIYFQGTGAADDSGLPNDRFFAVRPEGSVSTLKIQRTERGDSAVYLCASSLTPRGGRDIQYFGAGTRLSVL.

This clonotype appeared a few times. The chain joins TRBV10-3 to TRBJ2-6; no clear D gene. The CDR3 sequence is 18 residues long. Germline assignment: CDR1 ENHRY and CDR2 SYGVKD. Trimming left V 1 base short and J 0 bases short, with 13 bases between. The CDR3, as DNA: TGTGCCATCAGTGAGTTTGAGACGGATAGCTCTGGGGCCAACGTCCTGACTTTC. Residues: CAISEFETDSSGANVLTF.

This clonotype has a handful of counts. This chain joins TRBV18 and TRBJ1-4; D call uncertain. Germline-derived CDR1 and CDR2 are KGHSH and LQKENI. The CDR3 loop spans 12 amino acids. Trimming removed 4 bases from V and 5 bases from J, with 5 bases in between. The CDR3 reads CASSLENEKLFF. In DNA form, the CDR3 reads TGTGCCAGCTCACTCGAAAATGAAAAACTGTTTTTT.

This rearrangement joins TRBV6-5 to TRBJ2-7; either TRBD1 or TRBD2 may supply D (6 bases each). The CDR3 covers 13 residues. Germline CDR1 is MNHEY and CDR2 is SVGAGI. CDR3 DNA: TGTGTCACCAGGGAAGGGGGGAGCTACGAGCAGTACTTC. Translating it yields CVTREGGSYEQYF.

Note on this clonotype: A much more abundant neighbour one base away suggests this may be a read error. The chain couples TRBV29-1 to TRBJ2-5; TRBD2 might be the D (5 bases). The V and J ends lost 7 bases and 5 bases respectively, with 14 bases between them. The CDR3 covers 12 residues. In germline, CDR1 is SQVTM, CDR2 ANQGSEA. CDR3 sequence reads: CSGTEGRETQYF. CDR3 bases: TGCAGCGGGACCGAGGGCAGGGAGACCCAGTACTTC.

CDR3 sequence reads: CASSEQGASQGNEQFF. Written as DNA, the CDR3 is TGTGCCAGCAGCGAACAGGGGGCCTCCCAGGGTAATGAGCAGTTCTTC. V is TRBV7-2 and J is TRBJ2-1, with 9 bases that match TRBD1. Germline CDR1 is SGHTA and CDR2 is FQGNSA. J lost 7 bases, V lost 5 bases, and 12 bases had no gene match. The CDR3 has 16 residues.

This clonotype was found many times. V usage is TRBV28 and J usage is TRBJ2-5; TRBD2 is a possible D gene (5 bases). V was clipped by 4 bases and J by 1 base, with 13 bases between them. The germline gives CDR1 MDHEN, CDR2 SYDVKM. The CDR3 loop spans 15 amino acids. DNA for the CDR3: TGTGCCAGCAGTTCCCGCCTAGCAAGCCAAGAGACCCAGTACTTC. It specifies CASSSRLASQETQYF.

This rearrangement joins TRBV27 to TRBJ1-2, with D perhaps matching TRBD1 (6 bases). In germline, CDR1 is MNHEY, CDR2 SMNVEV (reference sequence). V lost 5 bases, J lost 4 bases, and 17 bases lay in between. The CDR3 runs 15 residues. CDR3 amino acids: CASSPEQGKSYGYTF. CDR3 nucleotide sequence: TGTGCCAGCAGTCCGGAACAGGGCAAGAGCTATGGCTACACCTTC.

Points on this clonotype: The junction shows a germline mismatch at one end, possibly a read error. V is TRBV6-2 or TRBV6-3 and J is TRBJ2-1; TRBD2 agrees at 12 bases. This CDR3 contains 15 residues. Germline CDR1 is MNHEY and CDR2 is SVGEGT. CDR3 sequence reads: CASSQTSGSYNGQFF. CDR3 bases: TGTGCCAGCAGTCAGACTAGCGGGAGTTACAATGGGCAGTTCTTC.

This clonotype came up many times. The chain employs TRBV5-1 and TRBJ1-2; no clear D. CDR1 is SGHRS, CDR2 YFSETQ, per germline. The CDR3 is made up of 13 amino acids. Trimming left V 4 bases short and J 8 bases short, with 15 bases between. The CDR3 coding sequence is TGCGCCAGCAGCCCGGACGCGTCCGGCGGCTACACCTTC. Translation: CASSPDASGGYTF.

This clonotype was counted only a few times. J is TRBJ2-3 and V is TRBV6-5; 9 bases map to TRBD2. Per germline, CDR1 MNHEY and CDR2 SVGAGI. The junction had 9 bases not matched to a gene; V was cut back by 2 bases and J by 6 bases. This CDR3 is 16 amino acids long. The DNA of the CDR3 is TGTGCCAGCAGTTACGTCCCAGCGGGGGGCCTCGATACGCAGTATTTT. Its protein is CASSYVPAGGLDTQYF.

This clonotype was seen ten or more times. The chain is built from TRBV7-2 and TRBJ2-1; D ambiguous. V dropped 6 bases and J dropped 4 bases, with 10 bases sitting between them. The CDR3 runs to 13 residues. Germline CDR1 SGHTA, CDR2 FQGNSA. In DNA form, the CDR3 reads TGTGCCAGCAGGACGGCAGGTTACAATGAGCAGTTCTTC. It encodes CASRTAGYNEQFF.

This clonotype was counted ten times or more. The DNA for the CDR3 is TGTGCCATCAGTGCTGACAGGGAGGCAGATACGCAGTATTTT. Amino acids: CAISADREADTQYF. V is TRBV10-3 and J is TRBJ2-3; perhaps TRBD1 as D (7 bases). There are 14 residues in the CDR3. The V gene lost 4 bases and the J gene lost 4 bases, with 12 bases spanning the gap. Germline lookup yields CDR1 ENHRY and CDR2 SYGVKD.

Concerning this clonotype: A much larger clone differs from this one at a single base, so this may be a read error. This chain uses TRBV24-1 with TRBJ2-7; the D is unclear. There are 13 residues in the CDR3. CDR1 and CDR2 (germline): KGHDR, SFDVKD. The V gene lost 4 bases and the J gene lost 4 bases, with 10 bases spanning the gap. In DNA form, the CDR3 reads TGTGCCACCAGTGAGTCACAGCGATACGAGCAGTACTTC. Amino acid sequence: CATSESQRYEQYF.

The rearrangement links TRBV29-1 to TRBJ2-1; no clear D gene. CDR1 and CDR2 (germline): SQVTM, ANQGSEA. The V gene lost 7 bases and the J gene lost 6 bases, with 13 bases spanning the gap. CDR3 length: 12 amino acids. CDR3 loop: CSGERTGNEQFF. The CDR3 DNA reads as TGCAGCGGGGAAAGAACGGGCAATGAGCAGTTCTTC.

The CDR3 DNA is TGTGCCAGCAGCACCGCGGTTTCAGAGACCCAGTTCTTC. Residues: CASSTAVSETQFF. The V gene is TRBV12-3 or TRBV12-4, the J gene TRBJ2-1; D is unclear. V was pared by 6 bases and J by 13 bases, with 19 bases between. This CDR3 spans 13 amino acids.

This chain joins TRBV29-1 and TRBJ2-3; TRBD2 matches at 7 bases. Germline CDR1 reads SQVTM; CDR2 reads ANQGSEA. The CDR3 spans 14 residues. V was clipped by 7 bases and J by 3 bases; unmatched bases: 10. DNA for the CDR3: TGCAGCGGGGCGGGGGACCCCATGACAGATACGCAGTATTTT. Protein: CSGAGDPMTDTQYF.

The chain couples TRBV6-2 or TRBV6-3 to TRBJ2-1; TRBD2 aligns across 10 bases. CDR3 length: 16 amino acids. V gave up 6 bases and J gave up 8 bases; unmatched junction bases: 13. Germline CDR1 and CDR2: MNHEY and SVGEGT. The DNA of the CDR3 is TGTGCCAGCAGATTACCTACTAGCGGGATAATCGATGAGCAGTTCTTC. Translated, it gives CASRLPTSGIIDEQFF.